The 10 T cell receptor beta chains in this list originate from one sample, sequenced in a study of blood T cell repertoires in COVID-19 (TCRdb year 2020). Libraries were made using the immunoSEQ multiplex PCR assay. Entries here come from immuneACCESS through TCRdb and include only in-frame sequences with V and J called. Some clones fail to appear in such tables; in the studies checked, an unresolved V gene covers under half of the shortfall, and the cause of the remainder is unknown. The sample data list more than 80,000 clones, and about 90% of these were observed just once. The ten biggest clones cover approximately 12% of the sample. Specimen: peripheral blood. These receptors all come from an older man with acute or convalescent COVID-19.

The rearrangement links TRBV27 to TRBJ2-1; the match to TRBD2 covers 11 bases. Germline CDR1 is MNHEY and CDR2 is SMNVEV (reference sequence). V dropped 6 bases and J dropped 2; count of bases not matched to a gene: 9. This CDR3 spans 17 amino acids. As DNA, the CDR3 is TGTGCCAGCAGCCCAACTAGCGGGAGACCAACCTACAATGAGCAGTTCTTC. Translation: CASSPTSGRPTYNEQFF.

The chain links TRBV7-2 to TRBJ1-5; 7 bases align to TRBD1. This CDR3 has 15 amino acids. V was pared by 5 bases and J by 6 bases, with 10 bases of the junction left unmatched. In germline, CDR1 is SGHTA, CDR2 FQGNSA. CDR3: CASSLQTGNTQPQHF. Here the CDR3 DNA reads TGTGCCAGCAGCCTACAGACAGGGAATACTCAGCCCCAGCATTTT.

The rearrangement joins TRBV3-1 (or the pseudogene TRBV3-2) to TRBJ2-4; D call uncertain. CDR1 LGHDT and CDR2 YNNKEL come from the germline V gene (reference sequence). Trimming removed 3 bases from V and 3 bases from J, with 9 bases in between. This CDR3 has 14 residues. The CDR3 region has the DNA TGTGCCAGCAGCCATGGTCAGGTCAAAAACATTCAGTACTTC. This sequence encodes CASSHGQVKNIQYF.

The chain joins TRBV3-1 (or the pseudogene TRBV3-2) to TRBJ2-2; D remains ambiguous. Germline CDR1 and CDR2: LGHDT and YNNKEL (reference sequence). Trimming removed 0 bases at V and 5 bases at J, with 13 bases between. There are 16 residues in the CDR3. This chain's CDR3 is CASSQDRRVRTGELFF. The CDR3 DNA reads TGTGCCAGCAGCCAAGATAGGAGAGTTCGGACCGGGGAGCTGTTTTTT.

The chain links TRBV3-1 (or the pseudogene TRBV3-2) to TRBJ1-1; perhaps TRBD1 as D (6 bases). Looked up from germline, CDR1 is LGHDT and CDR2 is YNNKEL (reference sequence). CDR3 length: 16 amino acids. V was clipped by 0 bases and J by 5 bases, with 16 bases between them. The chain's CDR3 is CASSQDRVGGMTEAFF. CDR3 DNA sequence: TGTGCCAGCAGCCAAGATCGGGTAGGGGGTATGACTGAAGCTTTCTTT.

The rearrangement links TRBV27 to TRBJ2-1; 9 bases fit TRBD2. Germline assignment: CDR1 MNHEY and CDR2 SMNVEV (reference sequence). V was pared by 3 bases and J by 3 bases, with 9 bases of the junction left unmatched. The CDR3 is 17 amino acids. CDR3 amino acids: CASSFGTLREGYNEQFF. CDR3 coding DNA: TGTGCCAGCAGTTTTGGGACTCTGCGGGAGGGCTACAATGAGCAGTTCTTC.

J is TRBJ2-7 and V is TRBV7-2; the match to TRBD2 covers 10 bases. CDR3 size: 16 residues. Germline values: CDR1 SGHTA, CDR2 FQGNSA. V shed 3 bases, J shed 4 bases, and the junction held 9 bases outside the gene matches. In nucleotides, the CDR3 is TGTGCCAGCAGCTTGTCTAGCGGGGGTAGCAATTACGAGCAGTACTTC. Its translation is CASSLSSGGSNYEQYF.

The sample holds a few counts of this clone. The rearrangement uses TRBV11-2 and TRBJ1-2; maybe TRBD1 (6 bases). CDR1 and CDR2 from the germline V gene are SGHAT and FQNNGV. The V end was cut by 2 bases, the J end by 2 bases, with 12 bases between. The CDR3 contains 15 residues. CDR3 nucleotides: TGTGCCAGCAGCTTAAAAACAGGGTGGAACTATGGCTACACCTTC. It specifies CASSLKTGWNYGYTF.

This clone was counted a few times. V usage is TRBV28 and J usage is TRBJ2-7, with D perhaps matching TRBD2 (5 bases). The V gene's germline CDR1 is MDHEN and CDR2 SYDVKM. V lost 6 bases, J lost 0 bases, and 12 bases lay in between. The CDR3 runs to 14 residues. DNA of the CDR3: TGTGCCAGCAGCGGTACTAGGAGCTCCTACGAGCAGTACTTC. It specifies CASSGTRSSYEQYF.

CDR3 bases: TGTGCCAGCAGCCAAGACCTAGCGCGGAATGAGCAGTTCTTC. As protein: CASSQDLARNEQFF. The chain uses TRBV14 and TRBJ2-1, with D perhaps matching TRBD2 (6 bases). This CDR3 comprises 14 residues. V was trimmed by 0 bases and J by 7 bases, leaving 10 bases between them. Germline V CDR1 and CDR2: SGHDN, FVKESK.